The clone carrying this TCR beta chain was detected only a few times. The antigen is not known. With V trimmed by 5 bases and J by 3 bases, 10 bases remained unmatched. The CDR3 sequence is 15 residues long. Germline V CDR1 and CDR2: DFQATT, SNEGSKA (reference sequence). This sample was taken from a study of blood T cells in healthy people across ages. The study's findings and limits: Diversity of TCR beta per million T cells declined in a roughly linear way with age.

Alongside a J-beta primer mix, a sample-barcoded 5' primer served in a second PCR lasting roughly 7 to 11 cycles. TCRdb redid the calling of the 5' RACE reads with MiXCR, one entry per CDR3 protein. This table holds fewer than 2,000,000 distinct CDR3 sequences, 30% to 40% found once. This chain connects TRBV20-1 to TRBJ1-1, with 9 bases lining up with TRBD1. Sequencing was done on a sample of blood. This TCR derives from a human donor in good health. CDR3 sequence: CSARPGTGTYTEAFF. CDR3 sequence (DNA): TGCAGTGCTCGTCCCGGGACAGGGACTTACACTGAAGCTTTCTTT.